Following are 30 T cell receptor beta chains from one sample sequenced in a study of T cell responses to AZD1222 COVID-19 vaccine. The protocol was immunoSEQ multiplex PCR, while the TCRdb copy is restricted to in-frame clones and leaves out a portion. The sample lists about 60,000 clones; over 65% were seen once. The specimen comprised peripheral blood, sampled 28 days after the second AZD1222 dose. The receptors were sampled from an adult who received the AZD1222 COVID-19 vaccine.

This chain joins TRBV27 and TRBJ1-6, with a tentative D call TRBD1 (5 bases). Germline V CDR1 and CDR2: MNHEY, SMNVEV (reference sequence). The ends were cut back, 0 bases at V and 8 bases at J, with 17 bases in the middle. The CDR3 is 17 amino acids. The CDR3 here is CASSLSVGALTDSPLHF. The CDR3 region has the DNA TGTGCCAGCAGTTTATCGGTAGGGGCCCTTACTGATTCACCCCTCCACTTT.

V is TRBV7-9 and J is TRBJ2-5, with D maybe TRBD1 (6 bases). V lost 3 bases and J lost 5, with 22 bases in between. The germline V gene encodes CDR1 SEHNR and CDR2 FQNEAQ (reference sequence). This CDR3 region has 17 residues. The CDR3 DNA is TGTGCCAGCAGCTTGGGGGTGGGGGCCCCACTCAGGGAGACCCAGTACTTC. Protein: CASSLGVGAPLRETQYF.

V is TRBV28 and J is TRBJ2-3; TRBD2 agrees at 8 bases. With V trimmed by 6 bases and J by 2 bases, 10 bases remained unmatched. The germline V gene encodes CDR1 MDHEN and CDR2 SYDVKM. This CDR3 is 16 amino acids long. CDR3: CASRGGSGAFTDTQYF. The DNA for the CDR3 is TGTGCCAGCAGGGGGGGTAGCGGGGCTTTCACAGATACGCAGTATTTT.

The chain carries TRBV19 and TRBJ1-2; D is undetermined. The CDR3 extends over 12 amino acids. The V gene's germline CDR1 is LNHDA and CDR2 SQIVND (reference sequence). V lost 7 bases and J 0 bases, leaving 6 bases between the germline ends. CDR3 loop: CASTGANYGYTF. Here the CDR3 DNA reads TGTGCCAGTACTGGAGCTAACTATGGCTACACCTTC.

The chain joins TRBV5-4 to TRBJ2-5; 11 nucleotides agree with TRBD2. V lost 0 bases to trimming and J lost 2 bases; unmatched junction nucleotides: 3. The germline gives CDR1 SGHNT, CDR2 YYREEE (reference sequence). CDR3 size: 16 residues. CDR3 sequence: CASSLGLAGGQETQYF. DNA for the CDR3: TGTGCCAGCAGCTTGGGGCTAGCGGGGGGTCAAGAGACCCAGTACTTC.

This clone was seen once. The chain links TRBV28 to TRBJ2-4; D unresolved. The germline CDR1 and CDR2 sequences are MDHEN and SYDVKM. Between the trimmed V and J ends, which lost 7 bases and 3 bases, there was a span of 16 bases. The CDR3 is 15 residues long. Here the CDR3 reads CASKSVGKDKNIQYF. CDR3 sequence (DNA): TGTGCCAGCAAATCCGTGGGGAAAGACAAAAACATTCAGTACTTC.

This clone has just one count. V gene TRBV19 combines with J gene TRBJ2-5; 13 nucleotides align to TRBD2. CDR3 length: 16 amino acids. Trimming took 3 bases from V and 1 from J; bases not matched to a gene: 2. Germline V gene lookup returns CDR1 LNHDA and CDR2 SQIVND (reference sequence). CDR3 amino acids: CASSMTSGGFQETQYF. The CDR3 DNA reads as TGTGCCAGTAGTATGACTAGCGGGGGGTTCCAAGAGACCCAGTACTTC. Using reference TRBV19 and TRBJ2-5 for the parts outside the CDR3, the full variable domain is DGGITQSPKYLFRKEGQNVTLSCEQNLNHDAMYWYRQDPGQGLRLIYYSQIVNDFQKGDIAEGYSVSREKKESFPLTVTSAQKNPTAFYLCASSMTSGGFQETQYFGPGTRLLVL.

This clone was detected a few times. The chain uses TRBV6-5 and TRBJ1-5; D is unclear. The CDR3 covers 13 residues. Germline CDR1 reads MNHEY; CDR2 reads SVGAGI. The V end lost 6 bases, the J end lost 6 bases, and 12 bases lay between the germline ends. CDR3 loop: CASSLEEGQPQHF. In DNA, the CDR3 is TGTGCCAGCAGCCTGGAGGAGGGTCAGCCCCAGCATTTT.

J is TRBJ1-2 and V is TRBV12-3 or TRBV12-4; unclear D gene. Deletions cut 7 bases from V and 6 bases from J, with 6 bases between. The CDR3 spans 10 residues. In DNA, the CDR3 is TGTGCCAGCACCCTCAATGGCTACACCTTC. It specifies CASTLNGYTF.

The gene calls are TRBV6-5 and TRBJ1-6, with D possibly matching TRBD1 (5 bases). Germline CDR1 is MNHEY and CDR2 is SVGAGI. With 2 bases removed from V and 5 bases from J, the gap between germline ends came to 10 bases. The CDR3 totals 15 residues. DNA for the CDR3: TGTGCCAGCAGTTACAATGGGGCGCATAATTCACCCCTCCACTTT. Its protein is CASSYNGAHNSPLHF.

The J gene is TRBJ2-1, the V gene TRBV7-2; TRBD2 agrees at 10 bases. Germline V gives CDR1 SGHTA, CDR2 FQGNSA. With V trimmed by 1 base and J by 2 bases, 2 bases remained unmatched. This CDR3 is 16 amino acids long. CDR3 protein: CASSLDSGGTYNEQFF. The CDR3 DNA is TGTGCCAGCAGCTTAGATAGCGGGGGGACCTACAATGAGCAGTTCTTC.

This chain joins TRBV5-1 and TRBJ2-3, with a weak D call TRBD1 (5 bases). This CDR3 has 15 amino acids. With 5 bases removed from V and 0 bases from J, the gap between germline ends came to 13 bases. Per the germline V gene, CDR1 is SGHRS and CDR2 is YFSETQ. CDR3 sequence reads: CASSNRFSSTDTQYF. CDR3 nucleotide sequence: TGCGCCAGCAGTAACAGGTTCTCCAGCACAGATACGCAGTATTTT.

V gene TRBV6-6 combines with J gene TRBJ1-5; D is unclear. CDR3 length: 14 amino acids. The V end was cut by 2 bases, the J end by 3 bases, with 8 bases between. Per the germline V gene, CDR1 is MNHNY and CDR2 is SVGAGI (reference sequence). The CDR3 loop reads CASSYAGDNQPQHF. The DNA for the CDR3 is TGTGCCAGCAGTTACGCTGGGGACAATCAGCCCCAGCATTTT.

The CDR3 reads CASSDPTSGGETQYF. The CDR3 bases are TGTGCCAGCAGCGACCCGACTAGCGGGGGAGAGACCCAGTACTTC. The V and J genes are TRBV7-2 and TRBJ2-5; 12 nucleotides align to TRBD2. The CDR3 is made up of 15 amino acids. Germline V gene sequence: CDR1 SGHTA, CDR2 FQGNSA. With V trimmed by 5 bases and J by 4 bases, 5 bases remained unmatched.

This chain uses TRBV20-1 with TRBJ1-5, with D possibly TRBD1 on 5 matching bases. The CDR3 sequence is 14 residues long. Germline V gene sequence: CDR1 DFQATT, CDR2 SNEGSKA (reference sequence). V was cut by 3 bases and J by 6 bases, with 15 bases left in between. CDR3 loop: CSASTGHKGQPQHF. CDR3 in DNA: TGCAGTGCTAGTACCGGACACAAAGGTCAGCCCCAGCATTTT.

This chain uses TRBV11-2 with TRBJ2-4; TRBD1 aligns across 7 bases. The CDR3 is 15 residues long. Germline V lookup: CDR1 SGHAT, CDR2 FQNNGV. The J segment lost 7 bases and the V segment lost 5 bases, leaving 11 bases of the junction unmatched. The CDR3 is CASSRDRTQGNIQYF. DNA for the CDR3: TGTGCCAGCAGCCGAGATCGGACACAGGGGAACATTCAGTACTTC. Full variable domain (missing parts from reference TRBV11-2 and TRBJ2-4): EAGVAQSPRYKIIEKRQSVAFWCNPISGHATLYWYQQILGQGPKLLIQFQNNGVVDDSQLPKDRFSAERLKGVDSTLKIQPAKLEDSAVYLCASSRDRTQGNIQYFGAGTRLSVL.

The V gene is TRBV6-5, the J gene TRBJ1-2; no clear D. The CDR3 is 13 amino acids. V lost 6 bases, J lost 8 bases, and 16 bases lay in between. Germline CDR1 and CDR2: MNHEY and SVGAGI. CDR3 region: CASSLMPMRGYTF. In nucleotides, the CDR3 is TGTGCCAGCAGCCTCATGCCTATGAGGGGCTACACCTTC.

This clone appeared once. The chain employs TRBV7-9 and TRBJ1-2; 9 bases are a match to TRBD1. V was clipped by 5 bases and J by 6 bases; unmatched bases: 4. The CDR3 has 13 residues. CDR1 and CDR2 (germline): SEHNR, FQNEAQ (reference sequence). The CDR3 loop reads CASSQGTGHGYTF. The CDR3 DNA sequence: TGTGCCAGCAGCCAAGGGACAGGGCATGGCTACACCTTC.

The chain carries TRBV6-1 and TRBJ2-7; weak D call: TRBD2 (5 bases). Trimming shortened V by 2 bases and J by 3 bases, and 17 bases separated the two germline ends. From germline, CDR1 is MNHNS and CDR2 SASEGT. The CDR3 runs to 16 residues. This chain's CDR3 is CASSEYGIRGFYEQYF. For the CDR3, the DNA is TGTGCCAGCAGTGAATATGGGATCCGGGGTTTCTACGAGCAGTACTTC.

This clone was seen a handful of times. V gene TRBV11-3 combines with J gene TRBJ1-5; no reliable D call. V was trimmed by 5 bases and J by 4 bases, leaving 15 bases between them. Per the germline V gene, CDR1 is SGHNT and CDR2 is YENEEA. The CDR3 extends over 15 amino acids. The CDR3 reads CASSRGEDNNQPQHF. The CDR3 DNA reads as TGTGCCAGCAGCCGAGGAGAAGATAATAATCAGCCCCAGCATTTT.

The CDR3 is CASSLSSADGANVLTF. The CDR3 DNA reads as TGTGCCAGCAGCTTATCGTCGGCGGATGGGGCCAACGTCCTGACTTTC. The chain uses TRBV7-2 and TRBJ2-6; D not certain. The CDR3 totals 16 residues. V was cut by 2 bases and J by 3 bases, with 11 bases left in between. Germline lookup yields CDR1 SGHTA and CDR2 FQGNSA.

The genes are TRBV14 and TRBJ1-4, with 7 positions matching TRBD1. This CDR3 comprises 15 residues. Germline V gene lookup returns CDR1 SGHDN and CDR2 FVKESK. V was clipped by 0 bases and J by 7 bases; unmatched bases: 5. CDR3 sequence reads: CASSQDRRGLEKLFF. The CDR3 nucleotides are TGTGCCAGCAGCCAAGATCGGAGGGGGCTTGAAAAACTGTTTTTT.

For the CDR3, the DNA is TGTGCCATCAGGGACGGGCAGAACACTGAAGCTTTCTTT. It codes for CAIRDGQNTEAFF. This chain uses TRBV10-3 with TRBJ1-1; D is ambiguous. Germline CDR1 and CDR2: ENHRY and SYGVKD. The CDR3 covers 13 residues. V was cut by 6 bases and J by 1 base, with 9 bases left in between.

This clone was picked up a small number of times. The V and J genes are TRBV11-2 and TRBJ2-5; 12 nucleotides line up with TRBD2. V lost 1 base to trimming and J lost 5 bases; unmatched junction nucleotides: 11. The CDR3 is 18 amino acids. CDR1 is SGHAT, CDR2 FQNNGV, per germline. The CDR3 region is CASSLGVLPSGGAETQYF. DNA of the CDR3: TGTGCCAGCAGCTTAGGGGTCCTCCCTAGCGGGGGGGCGGAGACCCAGTACTTC.

The rearrangement links TRBV7-7 to TRBJ2-7; D is ambiguous. CDR1 and CDR2 (germline): SSHAT, FNYEAQ (reference sequence). The length of the CDR3 is 13 residues. The V end lost 0 bases, the J end lost 5 bases, and 8 bases lay between the germline ends. The DNA of the CDR3 is TGTGCCAGCAGCTTAGCGTCTGGAAACGAGCAGTACTTC. Its translation: CASSLASGNEQYF.

The DNA for the CDR3 is TGTGCCAGCAGTTTTGGGGGAATCTACGAGCAGTACTTC. It yields the protein CASSFGGIYEQYF. This sequence joins TRBV12-3 or TRBV12-4 and TRBJ2-7, with D perhaps assigned TRBD1 or TRBD2 (5 bases each). V gave up 3 bases and J gave up 3 bases, with 9 bases separating them. This CDR3 is built from 13 residues.

Details on this clone: One end of the junction does not line up with germline, which may come from a read error. This same CDR3 is encoded by further DNA sequences in the sample. The rearrangement uses TRBV3-1 (or the pseudogene TRBV3-2) and TRBJ2-7, with D possibly matching TRBD1 (6 bases). Per germline, CDR1 LGHDT and CDR2 YNNKEL (reference sequence). The CDR3 extends over 13 amino acids. In DNA form, the CDR3 reads TGTGCCAGCAGCCAAGACAGGGGCAGCGAGCAATACTTC. It translates to CASSQDRGSEQYF.

This clone was seen a handful of times. The V and J genes are TRBV18 and TRBJ2-1, with no clear D. The CDR3 sequence is 17 residues long. Germline V CDR1 and CDR2: KGHSH, LQKENI. The V gene lost 3 bases and the J gene lost 8 bases, with 23 bases spanning the gap. CDR3 in DNA: TGTGCCAGCTCACCCTCCGTCGCTAAGAATCCATGGGATGAGCAGTTCTTC. Amino acid sequence: CASSPSVAKNPWDEQFF.

The chain employs TRBV7-3 and TRBJ1-2; D uncertain. The CDR3 extends over 15 amino acids. Germline CDR1 is SGHTA and CDR2 is FQGTGA. Deletions cut 0 bases from V and 8 bases from J, with 16 bases between. The CDR3 spells CASSLTPDGDGGYTF. The CDR3 DNA sequence: TGTGCCAGCAGCTTAACGCCGGATGGGGATGGGGGCTACACCTTC.

There are a few counts of this clone. The chain couples TRBV25-1 to TRBJ1-1, with D hard to call. The CDR3 sequence is 12 residues long. Between the trimmed V and J ends, which lost 2 bases and 0 bases, there was a span of 1 base. CDR1 and CDR2 (germline): MGHDK, SYGVNS. The CDR3 spells CASSEVNTEAFF. CDR3 bases: TGTGCCAGCAGTGAAGTGAACACTGAAGCTTTCTTT. Full variable domain (rest looked up from reference TRBV25-1 and TRBJ1-1): EADIYQTPRYLVIGTGKKITLECSQTMGHDKMYWYQQDPGMELHLIHYSYGVNSTEKGDLSSESTVSRIRTEHFPLTLESARPSHTSQYLCASSEVNTEAFFGQGTRLTVV.